This T cell receptor beta chain was documented in a study of T cells in Graves' hyperthyroidism and ophthalmopathy. Study-level background: Once the initial diagnosis was made, peripheral blood was obtained before any treatment. Findings of the study overall: Clonotypes that were expanded in thyroid above 0.001 mostly appeared in blood too.

The germline gives CDR1 LGHNA, CDR2 YNFKEQ. V dropped 4 bases and J dropped 4; count of bases not matched to a gene: 7. CDR3 length: 16 amino acids. Ophthalmopathy cases scored 3 or more on the Clinical Activity Score and 4 or more on NOSPECS grade, with duration below 3 months. The TCR beta CDR3 regions underwent amplification using RNA transcripts as the source. A set of HTBI primers served as the primers for a first-round RT-PCR of the TCR CDR3. TCRdb called the multiplex PCR reads again in MiXCR, with one record for every CDR3 protein. The data contain a few hundred thousand distinct CDR3 sequences, about 16% of them singletons. Comments on this clonotype: Its target is not known.

The sequenced sample consisted of blood. V gene TRBV4-2 combines with J gene TRBJ2-3; 11 nucleotides agree with TRBD2. The clonotype was recovered from a middle-aged woman with Graves' ophthalmopathy. CDR3 nucleotide sequence: TGTGCCAGCAGCCCCTCTTTAGCGGGAGGGCCAGATACGCAGTATTTT. Translation: CASSPSLAGGPDTQYF.